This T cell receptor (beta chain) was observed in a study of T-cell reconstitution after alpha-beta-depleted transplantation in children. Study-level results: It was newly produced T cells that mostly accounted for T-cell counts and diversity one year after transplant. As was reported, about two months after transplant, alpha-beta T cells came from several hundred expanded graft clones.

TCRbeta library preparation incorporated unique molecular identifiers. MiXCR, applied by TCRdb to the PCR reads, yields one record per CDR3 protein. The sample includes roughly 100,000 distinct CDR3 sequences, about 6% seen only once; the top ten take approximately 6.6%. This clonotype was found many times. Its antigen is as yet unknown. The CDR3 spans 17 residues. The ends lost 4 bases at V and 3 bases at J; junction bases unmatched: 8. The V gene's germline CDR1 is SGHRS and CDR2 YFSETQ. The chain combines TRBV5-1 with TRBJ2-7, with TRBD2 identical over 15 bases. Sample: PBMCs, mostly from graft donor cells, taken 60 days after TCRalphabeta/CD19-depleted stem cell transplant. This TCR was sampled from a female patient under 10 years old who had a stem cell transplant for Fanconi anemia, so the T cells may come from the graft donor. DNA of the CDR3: TGCGCCAGCAGCCCAGGACTAGCGGGAGGGAAAGGCTACGAGCAGTACTTC. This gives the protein CASSPGLAGGKGYEQYF.